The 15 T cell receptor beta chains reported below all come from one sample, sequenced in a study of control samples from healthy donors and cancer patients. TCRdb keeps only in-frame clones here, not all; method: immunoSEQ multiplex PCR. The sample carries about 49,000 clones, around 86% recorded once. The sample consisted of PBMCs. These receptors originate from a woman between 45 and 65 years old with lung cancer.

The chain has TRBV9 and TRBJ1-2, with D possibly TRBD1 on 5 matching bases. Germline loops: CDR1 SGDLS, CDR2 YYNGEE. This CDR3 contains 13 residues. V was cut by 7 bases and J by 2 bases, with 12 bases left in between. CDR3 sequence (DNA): TGTGCCAGCTCTAAGGGGTTGAACTATGGCTACACCTTC. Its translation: CASSKGLNYGYTF.

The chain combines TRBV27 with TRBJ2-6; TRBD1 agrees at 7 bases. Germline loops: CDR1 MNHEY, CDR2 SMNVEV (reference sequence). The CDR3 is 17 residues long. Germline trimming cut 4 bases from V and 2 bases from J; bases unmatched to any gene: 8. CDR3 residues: CASSSGQVLAGANVLTF. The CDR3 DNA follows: TGTGCCAGCAGTTCCGGACAGGTCCTAGCTGGGGCCAACGTCCTGACTTTC.

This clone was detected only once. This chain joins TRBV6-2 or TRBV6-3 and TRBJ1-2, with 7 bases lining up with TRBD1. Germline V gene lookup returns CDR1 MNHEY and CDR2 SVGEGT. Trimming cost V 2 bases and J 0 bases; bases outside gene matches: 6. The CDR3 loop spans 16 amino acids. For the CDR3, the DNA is TGTGCCAGCAGTTACCGGAAGGACAGGCCTAACTATGGCTACACCTTC. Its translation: CASSYRKDRPNYGYTF.

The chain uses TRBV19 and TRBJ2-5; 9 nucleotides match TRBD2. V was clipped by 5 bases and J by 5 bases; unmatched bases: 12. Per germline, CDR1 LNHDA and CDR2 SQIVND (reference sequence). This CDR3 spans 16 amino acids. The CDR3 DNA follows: TGTGCCAGTAGTCCCGCTGCGGTTAGCGGGGGTGAGACCCAGTACTTC. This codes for CASSPAAVSGGETQYF.

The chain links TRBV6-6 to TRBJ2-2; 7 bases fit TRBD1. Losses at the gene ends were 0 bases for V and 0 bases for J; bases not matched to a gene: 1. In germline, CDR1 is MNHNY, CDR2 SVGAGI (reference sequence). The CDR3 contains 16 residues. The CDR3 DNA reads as TGTGCCAGCAGTTACTCGGGACAGTCGAACACCGGGGAGCTGTTTTTT. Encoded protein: CASSYSGQSNTGELFF.

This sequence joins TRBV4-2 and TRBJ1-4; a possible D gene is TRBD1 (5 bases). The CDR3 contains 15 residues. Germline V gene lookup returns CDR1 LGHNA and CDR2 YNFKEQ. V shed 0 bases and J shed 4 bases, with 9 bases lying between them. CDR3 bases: TGTGCCAGCAGCCAAGACGACAGTCTTAATGAAAAACTGTTTTTT. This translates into CASSQDDSLNEKLFF.

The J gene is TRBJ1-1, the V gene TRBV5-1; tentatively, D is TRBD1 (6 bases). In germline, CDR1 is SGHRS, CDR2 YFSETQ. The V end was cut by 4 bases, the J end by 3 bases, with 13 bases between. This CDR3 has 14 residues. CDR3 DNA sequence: TGCGCCAGCAGCCTTCAAGGGGGGGACACTGAAGCTTTCTTT. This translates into CASSLQGGDTEAFF.

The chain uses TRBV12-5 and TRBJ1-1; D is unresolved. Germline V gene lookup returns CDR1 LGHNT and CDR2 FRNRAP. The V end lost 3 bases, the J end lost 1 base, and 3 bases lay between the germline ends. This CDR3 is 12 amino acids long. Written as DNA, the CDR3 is TGTGCTAGTGGTTTTCCGAACACTGAAGCTTTCTTT. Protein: CASGFPNTEAFF.

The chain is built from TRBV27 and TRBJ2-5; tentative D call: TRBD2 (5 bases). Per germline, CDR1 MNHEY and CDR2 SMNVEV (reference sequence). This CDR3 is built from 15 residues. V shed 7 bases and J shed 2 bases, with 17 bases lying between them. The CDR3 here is CASKGLGAAQETQYF. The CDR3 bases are TGTGCCAGCAAGGGCCTGGGAGCGGCTCAAGAGACCCAGTACTTC.

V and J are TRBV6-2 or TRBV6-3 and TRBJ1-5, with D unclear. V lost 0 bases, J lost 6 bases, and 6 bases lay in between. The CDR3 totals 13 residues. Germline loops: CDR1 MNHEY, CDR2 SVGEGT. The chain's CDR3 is CASSYSEGQPQHF. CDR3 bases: TGTGCCAGCAGTTACTCCGAGGGTCAGCCCCAGCATTTT.

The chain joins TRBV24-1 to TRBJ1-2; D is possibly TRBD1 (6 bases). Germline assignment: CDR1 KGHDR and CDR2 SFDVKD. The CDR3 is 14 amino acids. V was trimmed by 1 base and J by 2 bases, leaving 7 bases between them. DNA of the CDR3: TGTGCCACCAGTGATTTCGACAGGAACTATGGCTACACCTTC. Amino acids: CATSDFDRNYGYTF.

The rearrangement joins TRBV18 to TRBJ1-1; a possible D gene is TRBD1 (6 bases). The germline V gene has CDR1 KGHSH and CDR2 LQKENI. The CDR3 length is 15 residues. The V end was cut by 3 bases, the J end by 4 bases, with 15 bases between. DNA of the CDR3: TGTGCCAGCTCACCGCTGAAGGGGGGTGGCACTGAAGCTTTCTTT. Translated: CASSPLKGGGTEAFF.

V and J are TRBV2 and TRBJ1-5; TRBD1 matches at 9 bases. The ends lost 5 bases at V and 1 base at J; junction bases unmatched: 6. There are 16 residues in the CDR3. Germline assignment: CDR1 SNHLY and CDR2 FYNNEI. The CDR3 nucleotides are TGTGCCAGCAGTTCACAGGGGGCTGGGAGCAATCAGCCCCAGCATTTT. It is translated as CASSSQGAGSNQPQHF.

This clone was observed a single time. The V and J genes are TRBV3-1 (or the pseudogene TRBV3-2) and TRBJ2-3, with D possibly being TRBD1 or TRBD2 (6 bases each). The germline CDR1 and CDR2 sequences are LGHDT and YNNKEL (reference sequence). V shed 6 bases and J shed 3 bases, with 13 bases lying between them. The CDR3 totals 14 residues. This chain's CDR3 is CASRAGHSTDTQYF. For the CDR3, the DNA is TGTGCCAGCAGGGCGGGACACTCGACAGATACGCAGTATTTT.

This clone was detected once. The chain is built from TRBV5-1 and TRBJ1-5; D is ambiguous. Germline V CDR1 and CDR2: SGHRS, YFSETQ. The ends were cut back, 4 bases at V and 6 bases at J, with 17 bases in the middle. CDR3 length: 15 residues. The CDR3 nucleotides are TGCGCCAGCAGCGTAAACCCGGGAGAGGGTCAGCCCCAGCATTTT. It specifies CASSVNPGEGQPQHF.